This entry concerns a single T cell receptor (beta chain). Its antigen specificity is not known. Qualities for individual bases were not recorded, and no much larger clone is one base off. The data belong to a study of shared clonotypes between healthy human individuals (dated by TCRdb to 2018 to 2020). Looking at the study overall: A couple of women and a few men aged 18 to 49 years were included in the cohort. For each donor, CD4 naive and CD4 memory were each given three plates, CD8 naive was given two plates, and CD8 memory was given one plate. The study deeply sequenced blood TCR repertoires of about five healthy adults to estimate repertoire size and the extent of clonotype sharing between individuals. Libraries were prepared and TCR repertoires were sequenced by different laboratories using diverse techniques, in order to increase sequencing depth and limit assay-specific biases. Each donor's leukapheresis produced roughly between about 0.8 and 10 billion PBMCs. Paper-wide results and their limitations: Pairwise subsampling indicated that sequencing depth was expected to affect the degree of clonotype sharing among donors. Rarefaction of sorted-subset datasets indicated incomplete sequencing despite the large sequencing depth. The genetic and exposure-history diversity represented was limited by the small number of donors. Larger estimated clonotype richness was generally found for naive subsets than for memory subsets. Only blood was sampled, and tissue TCR repertoires likely differ from those in blood. Compared with non-shared clonotypes, the clonotypes found in all four sorted-subset donors had higher generation probabilities. About 4.5% of naive CD4, 3.5% of naive CD8, about 2.5% of memory CD4, and 0.35% to 0.5% of memory CD8 clonotypes were shared across several donors.

Healthy HIV-negative adults with no recently reported acute infections or vaccinations were included as donors. All donors were Caucasian adults living in Nashville, Tennessee, USA. Magnetic negative selection was used to enrich CD4+ T cells, after which naive cells were positively selected on CD45RA and the negative fraction became the memory subset. Blood was collected by leukapheresis, and PBMCs were isolated by Ficoll-Histopaque density gradient centrifugation and then cryopreserved in liquid nitrogen vapor phase. Purity and quantity of every magnetically sorted T cell population were checked by analytical flow cytometry. Genomic DNA was isolated from every sorted fraction and measured by UV absorbance on a Nanodrop 2000c. Including cysteine and phenylalanine, the CDR3 has 11 amino acids. Solely the CDR3 DNA is kept, with 33 bases framed from the first base. V loses 7 bases of germline sequence and J loses 8 bases, and the interval between the two ends is 10 bases. Via the germline V gene, CDR1 is MDHEN and CDR2 SYDVKM.

TCR CDR3 regions were amplified from genomic DNA by multiplex PCR using the deep immunoSEQ assay. For each cell subset, the extracted genomic DNA was distributed evenly across all wells of several immunoSEQ 96-well plates, and each plate served as one replicate. For sorted subsets, around 200 ng genomic DNA, equal to 30,000 or so T cell genomes, was loaded into each replicate PCR. The purified libraries were quantified using a Qubit 3.0 fluorometer, sized with a Bioanalyzer 2100, and then quantified again using the KAPA Library Quantification kit. Every immunoSEQ 96-well plate was sequenced on a separate single-read 150-cycle Illumina NextSeq 550 flow cell. On the authors' methods: Because only junctional sequences without quality scores were contained in the immunoSEQ output, filtering matching that applied to full-length reads could not be performed. Sequences were annotated with PyIR, a Python wrapper for IgBLAST v1.9, and V/J genes and CDR3 were assigned using IMGT germline references. Reads were filtered out if the reads had weak V/J assignments (E-value above 1e-6), no CDR3, stop codons, out-of-frame junctions, or ambiguous translated residues. V3J clonotypes were defined by identical inferred V gene, J gene, and CDR3 amino acid sequence. To compute the percentage overlap between repertoires, the number of shared unique clonotypes was divided by the size of the smaller repertoire. Three approaches were used to assess repertoire richness: RTK rarefaction, the Chao1 estimator, and Recon v2.1 estimates of unobserved clonotypes. For all TCRbeta clonotypes obtained by the gDNA method from several donors, generation probabilities were computed with OLGA. TCRdb took this table from immuneACCESS and kept in-frame rearrangements with V and J called. Such tables lack part of the clones; where checked against another copy, unresolved V genes explain under half of the gap, and the rest is unexplained. The D gene and trimming were derived from the DNA, and the V and J assignments and clone size from that table. The sample profile shows about 1.1 million clones; approximately 80% of them were found once. Together, the top ten hold 0.85% to 1% of the sample.

This TCR derives from a young man in good health. Some clones in this sample may be carry-over from other donors' samples. Sequenced sample: memory CD4+ T cells from PBMCs. This specimen's cell subset or site label, per the study, means: CD45RA-negative fraction. The sequence is built from TRBV28 and TRBJ2-3; the D gene is perhaps TRBD2, on 5 matching bases. The DNA sequence follows: TGTGCCAGCACACGACGGGGTACGCAGTATTTT. Its protein reads: CASTRRGTQYF.